This TCR beta chain originates from a study of cytomegalovirus exposure and HLA in healthy donors. Study findings and constraints: Later analysis placed DRB1 highest and HLA-C lowest in TCR association rates, which differed by HLA locus. According to reports, the classifier identified cytomegalovirus status with high specificity and sensitivity. The study recorded about 150 TCR beta chains that were cytomegalovirus-associated.

These donors counted as nominally healthy when sampled, but unrecorded immune exposures were likely. Both 60 Vbeta primers and 13 Jbeta primers went into the PCR. Clones were read by immunoSEQ multiplex PCR, and TCRdb kept only the in-frame ones, dropping some. The sample totals roughly 50,000 clones. Comments on this clone: Its antigen is unidentified.

The TCR originated in a woman between 40 and 55 years old in good health and CMV-seronegative. Material for sequencing was PBMCs.

The CDR3, as DNA: TGTGCCAGCAGCTCCTACCCGTCCCCCTACGAGCAGTACTTC. Its protein product is CASSSYPSPYEQYF. The chain carries TRBV5-6 and TRBJ2-7; D is unresolved. The germline CDR1 and CDR2 sequences are SGHDT and YYEEEE. Trimming removed 3 bases at V and 2 bases at J, with 12 bases between. The CDR3 runs to 14 residues.